The 2 T cell receptor beta chains presented below share a single source sample, sequenced in a study of CD8+ T cells in alopecia areata. Following RNA extraction, reverse transcription yielded cDNA that acted as the sequencing template. The protocol was immunoSEQ multiplex PCR, while the TCRdb copy is restricted to in-frame clones and leaves out a portion. The table has over 85,000 clones, 40% to 55% seen once; the top ten hold almost 0.8%. Sequences were obtained from CD4+ T cells sorted from blood. These receptors were collected from a human donor with alopecia areata.

The V gene is TRBV29-1, the J gene TRBJ2-5; the D gene is possibly TRBD2 (6 bases). V was shortened by 5 bases and J by 5 bases, with 18 bases between the two germline ends. The CDR3 totals 14 residues. Germline values: CDR1 SQVTM, CDR2 ANQGSEA. CDR3 sequence reads: CSVNQRRGGETQYF. The CDR3 region has the DNA TGCAGCGTTAATCAGCGGCGGGGCGGGGAGACCCAGTACTTC.

The chain employs TRBV6-5 and TRBJ2-5, with D possibly TRBD1 on 6 matching bases. V gave up 6 bases and J gave up 3 bases, with 14 bases separating them. Germline lookup yields CDR1 MNHEY and CDR2 SVGAGI. The CDR3 is 14 amino acids. The CDR3 region has the DNA TGTGCCAGCAGCCTCCGGGACACTAAAGAGACCCAGTACTTC. It yields the protein CASSLRDTKETQYF.